This T cell receptor beta chain is drawn from a study of cytotoxic CD8 clonotypes in ibrutinib-treated CLL. Whole-study results and caveats: Public clonotypes showed up rarely, and on treatment they shrank or held steady.

Measured with immunoSEQ multiplex PCR; TCRdb has only the in-frame clones, and not every one. This sample has about 140,000 clones, with approximately 80% found just once. Investigators sourced about 2.2 micrograms of genomic DNA from cryopreserved PBMCs for TCR beta libraries. This clone was detected a few times. Its antigen is as yet unknown. This CDR3 has 16 amino acids. The germline gives CDR1 SGHVS, CDR2 FQNEAQ. V was cut by 0 bases and J by 3 bases, with 14 bases left in between. V gene TRBV7-8 combines with J gene TRBJ1-2; no definite D call. The clonotype originates from a human donor with chronic lymphocytic leukemia. The source material was PBMCs, sampled after 36 months of ibrutinib treatment. CDR3 sequence: CASSLALRVVDYGYTF. The CDR3 coding sequence is TGTGCCAGCAGCTTAGCGCTTAGGGTTGTAGACTATGGCTACACCTTC.